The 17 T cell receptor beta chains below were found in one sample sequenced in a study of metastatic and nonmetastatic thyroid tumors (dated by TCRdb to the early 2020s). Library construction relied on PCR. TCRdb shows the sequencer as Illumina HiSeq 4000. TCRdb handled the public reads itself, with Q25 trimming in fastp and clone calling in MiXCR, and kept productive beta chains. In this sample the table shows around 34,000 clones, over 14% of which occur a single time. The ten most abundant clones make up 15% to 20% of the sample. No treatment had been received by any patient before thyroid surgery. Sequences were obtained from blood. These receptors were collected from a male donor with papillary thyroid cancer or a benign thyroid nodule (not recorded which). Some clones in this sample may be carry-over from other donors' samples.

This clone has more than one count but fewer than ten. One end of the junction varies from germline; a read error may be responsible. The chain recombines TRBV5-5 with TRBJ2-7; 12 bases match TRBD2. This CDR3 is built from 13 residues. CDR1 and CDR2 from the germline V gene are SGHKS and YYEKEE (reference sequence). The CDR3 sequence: CAGSGLAGTEQYF. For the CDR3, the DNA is TGTGCCGGCAGTGGACTAGCGGGAACCGAGCAGTACTTC.

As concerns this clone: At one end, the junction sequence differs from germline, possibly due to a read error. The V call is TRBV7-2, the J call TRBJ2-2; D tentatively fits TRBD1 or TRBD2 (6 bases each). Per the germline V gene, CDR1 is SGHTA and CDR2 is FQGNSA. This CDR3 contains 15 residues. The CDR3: CASSLEGDGFREMFF. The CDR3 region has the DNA TGTGCCAGCAGCTTAGAGGGGGATGGATTCCGGGAGATGTTTTTT.

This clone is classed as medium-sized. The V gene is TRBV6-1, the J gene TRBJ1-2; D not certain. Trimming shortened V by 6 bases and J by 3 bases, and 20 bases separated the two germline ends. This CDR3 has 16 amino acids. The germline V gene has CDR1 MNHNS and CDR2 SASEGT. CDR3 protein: CASSPAYRARHYGYTF. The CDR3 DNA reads TGTGCCAGCAGCCCCGCCTATAGGGCCCGTCACTATGGCTACACCTTC.

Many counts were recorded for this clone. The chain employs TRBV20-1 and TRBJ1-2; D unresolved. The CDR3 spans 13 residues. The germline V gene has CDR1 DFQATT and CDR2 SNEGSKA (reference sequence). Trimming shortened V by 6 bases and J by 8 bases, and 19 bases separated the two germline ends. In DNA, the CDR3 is TGCAGTGCGCCTCAGACTACCCAAGGAGGCTACACCTTC. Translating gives CSAPQTTQGGYTF.

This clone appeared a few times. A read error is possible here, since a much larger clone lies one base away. DNA for the CDR3: TGTGCCATCCGGGAGGAGACGTACGGTGAGCAGTTCTTC. Its translation: CAIREETYGEQFF. The gene calls are TRBV10-3 and TRBJ2-1; 7 nucleotides align to TRBD2. The CDR3 contains 13 residues. The V gene's germline CDR1 is ENHRY and CDR2 SYGVKD. The J segment lost 9 bases and the V segment lost 8 bases, leaving 10 bases of the junction unmatched.

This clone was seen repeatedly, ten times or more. The CDR3 region is CASSLTGPNEQFF. The CDR3 DNA is TGTGCCAGCAGCCTGACAGGGCCCAATGAGCAGTTCTTC. The chain couples TRBV7-9 to TRBJ2-1; 7 positions match TRBD1. The germline CDR1 and CDR2 sequences are SEHNR and FQNEAQ (reference sequence). CDR3 length: 13 amino acids. After removal of 5 bases from V and 6 bases from J, the junction contained 4 bases not matched to a gene.

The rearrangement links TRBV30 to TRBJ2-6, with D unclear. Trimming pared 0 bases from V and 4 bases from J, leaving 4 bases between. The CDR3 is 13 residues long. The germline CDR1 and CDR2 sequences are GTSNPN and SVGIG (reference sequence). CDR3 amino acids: CAWSVAGANVLTF. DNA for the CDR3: TGTGCCTGGAGTGTAGCGGGGGCCAACGTCCTGACTTTC.

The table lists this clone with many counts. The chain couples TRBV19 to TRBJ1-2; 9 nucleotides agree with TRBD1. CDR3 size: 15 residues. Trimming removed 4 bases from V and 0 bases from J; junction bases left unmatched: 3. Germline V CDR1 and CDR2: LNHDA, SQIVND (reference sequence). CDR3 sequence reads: CASSTRTGANYGYTF. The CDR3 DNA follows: TGTGCCAGTAGTACCCGGACAGGGGCTAACTATGGCTACACCTTC.

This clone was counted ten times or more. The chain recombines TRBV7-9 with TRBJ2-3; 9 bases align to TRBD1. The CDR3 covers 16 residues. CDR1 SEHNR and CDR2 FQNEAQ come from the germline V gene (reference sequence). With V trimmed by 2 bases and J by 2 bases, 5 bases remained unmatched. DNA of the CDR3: TGTGCCAGCAGCTTACTGGGACAGGGATACACAGATACGCAGTATTTT. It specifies CASSLLGQGYTDTQYF.

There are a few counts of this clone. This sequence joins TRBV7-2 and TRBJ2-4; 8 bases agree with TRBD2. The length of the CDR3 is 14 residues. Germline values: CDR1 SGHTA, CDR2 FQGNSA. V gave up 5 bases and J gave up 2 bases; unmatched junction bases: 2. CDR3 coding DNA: TGTGCCAGCAGCCGCGGGGGGTCCAAAAACATTCAGTACTTC. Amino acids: CASSRGGSKNIQYF.

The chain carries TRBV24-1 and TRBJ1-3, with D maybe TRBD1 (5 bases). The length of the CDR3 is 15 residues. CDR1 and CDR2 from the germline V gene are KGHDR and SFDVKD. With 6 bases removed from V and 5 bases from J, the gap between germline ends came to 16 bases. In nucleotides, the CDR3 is TGTGCCACCAGTTCGGGACCGAAATCTCGAAACACCATATATTTT. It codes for CATSSGPKSRNTIYF.

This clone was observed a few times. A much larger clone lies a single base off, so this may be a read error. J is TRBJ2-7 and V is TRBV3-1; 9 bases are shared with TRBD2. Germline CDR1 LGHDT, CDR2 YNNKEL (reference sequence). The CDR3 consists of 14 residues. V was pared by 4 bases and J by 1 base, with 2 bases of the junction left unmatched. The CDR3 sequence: CASSPGLASYEQYF. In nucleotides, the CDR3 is TGTGCCAGCAGCCCAGGACTAGCGTCCTACGAGCAGTACTTC.

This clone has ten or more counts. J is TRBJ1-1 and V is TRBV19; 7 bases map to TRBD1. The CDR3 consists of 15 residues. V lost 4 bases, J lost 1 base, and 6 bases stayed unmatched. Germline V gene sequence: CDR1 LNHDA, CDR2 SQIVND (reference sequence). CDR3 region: CASSRQGGSNTEAFF. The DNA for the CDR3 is TGTGCCAGTAGTAGGCAGGGGGGTTCGAACACTGAAGCTTTCTTT.

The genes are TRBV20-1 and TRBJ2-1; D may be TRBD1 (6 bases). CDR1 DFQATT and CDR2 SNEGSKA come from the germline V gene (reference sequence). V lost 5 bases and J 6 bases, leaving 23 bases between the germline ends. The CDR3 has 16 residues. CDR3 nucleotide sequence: TGCAGTGCTGAGGAATCGGGACACCCATTTGTCAATGAGCAGTTCTTC. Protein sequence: CSAEESGHPFVNEQFF.

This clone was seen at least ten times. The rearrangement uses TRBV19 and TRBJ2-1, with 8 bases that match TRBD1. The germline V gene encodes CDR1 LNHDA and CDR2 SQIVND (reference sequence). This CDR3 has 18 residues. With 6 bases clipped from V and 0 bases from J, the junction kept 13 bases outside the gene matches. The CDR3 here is CASSHLLSDRDSYNEQFF. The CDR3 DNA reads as TGTGCCAGTAGCCACTTGCTGTCGGACAGGGACTCCTACAATGAGCAGTTCTTC.

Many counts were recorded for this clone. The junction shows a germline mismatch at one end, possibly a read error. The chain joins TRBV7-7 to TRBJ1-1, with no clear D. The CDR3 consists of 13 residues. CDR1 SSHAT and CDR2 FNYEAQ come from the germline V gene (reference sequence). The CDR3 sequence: CASSYLPGTEAFF. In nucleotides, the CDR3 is TGTGCTAGCAGCTATTTACCGGGGACTGAAGCTTTCTTT.

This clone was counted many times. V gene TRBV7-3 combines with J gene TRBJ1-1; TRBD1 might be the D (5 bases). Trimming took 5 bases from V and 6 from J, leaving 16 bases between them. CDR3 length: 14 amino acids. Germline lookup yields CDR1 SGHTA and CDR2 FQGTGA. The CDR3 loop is CASSLQVGSPEAFF. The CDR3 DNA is TGTGCCAGCAGCCTACAGGTCGGCTCCCCTGAAGCTTTCTTT.